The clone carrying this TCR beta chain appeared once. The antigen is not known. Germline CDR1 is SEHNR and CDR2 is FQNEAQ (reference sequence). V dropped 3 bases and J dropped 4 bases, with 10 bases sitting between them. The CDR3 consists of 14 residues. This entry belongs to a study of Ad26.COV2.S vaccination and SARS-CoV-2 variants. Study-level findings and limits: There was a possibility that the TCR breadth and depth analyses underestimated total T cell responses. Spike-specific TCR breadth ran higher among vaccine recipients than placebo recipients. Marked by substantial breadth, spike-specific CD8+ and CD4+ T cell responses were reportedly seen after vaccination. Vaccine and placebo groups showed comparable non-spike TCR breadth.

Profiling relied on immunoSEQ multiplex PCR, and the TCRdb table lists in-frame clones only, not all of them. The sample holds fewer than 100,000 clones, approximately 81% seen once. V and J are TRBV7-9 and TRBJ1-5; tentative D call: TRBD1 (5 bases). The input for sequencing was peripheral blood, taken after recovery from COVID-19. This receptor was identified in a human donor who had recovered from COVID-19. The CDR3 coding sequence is TGTGCCAGCAGCTTCGGGGGGGTAAATCAGCCCCAGCATTTT. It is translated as CASSFGGVNQPQHF.